This TCR beta chain was captured in a study of Graves' ophthalmopathy and Graves' hyperthyroidism. RNA transcripts were the source from which TCR beta CDR3 regions were amplified. The first round was an RT-PCR with HTBI primers, and the second round was a multiplex PCR. MiXCR, applied by TCRdb to the multiplex PCR reads, yields one record per CDR3 protein. The table records about 740,000 distinct CDR3 sequences, around 40% of them present only once. This clonotype appeared once. Researchers turned away patients with other autoimmune diseases, uncontrolled infections, pregnancy or lactation. The PBMCs had their origin in 7.5 to 10 ml of fresh peripheral blood. The CDR3 extends over 18 amino acids. CDR1 is SGHAT, CDR2 FQDESV, per germline (reference sequence). V lost 2 bases to trimming and J lost 0 bases, with 14 bases between them.

The rearrangement uses TRBV11-1 and TRBJ2-6, with D perhaps TRBD1 (6 bases). The clonotype originates from an adult man with Graves' ophthalmopathy. Sequenced input: peripheral blood. The CDR3: CASSLTAGASSGANVLTF. DNA of the CDR3: TGTGCCAGCAGCTTAACCGCAGGGGCAAGCTCTGGGGCCAACGTCCTGACTTTC.